This TCR beta chain was sequenced for a study of T cell responses to AZD1222 COVID-19 vaccine. The study, taken as a whole, reports: Baseline seropositivity occurred in only six or seven AZD1222 recipients. Nearly half of spike-specific TCRs reportedly target unmutated variant regions.

About this clone itself: Its antigen is unknown.

Germline V gene data show CDR1 as PRHDT and CDR2 as FYEKMQ (reference sequence). CDR3 size: 15 residues. V was clipped by 3 bases and J by 4 bases; unmatched bases: 6. Method: immunoSEQ multiplex PCR; TCRdb's copy keeps in-frame clones and lacks some. The sample carries approximately 200,000 clones, about 86% recorded once. The chain carries TRBV13 and TRBJ1-3; 7 bases fit TRBD1. The sequence came from an adult in good health. The material was peripheral blood, obtained on day 0 of AZD1222 vaccination. In DNA, the CDR3 is TGTGCCAGCAGCTTCATTACAGGGGTCGGAAACACCATATATTTT. This codes for CASSFITGVGNTIYF.